This T cell receptor beta chain was documented in a study of blood T cells in healthy people across ages. This CDR3 spans 14 amino acids. Trimming stripped 0 bases from V and 1 base from J, with 9 bases between. CDR1 and CDR2 (germline): DFQATT, SNEGSKA (reference sequence). A J-beta primer mix and a sample-barcoded 5' primer were used in a second PCR of roughly 7 to 12 cycles. From the 5' RACE reads, TCRdb called clonotypes with MiXCR, one entry per CDR3 protein. The profile covers more than 450,000 distinct CDR3 sequences, with about 25% appearing a single time and under 4.5% taken by the ten largest. General study points: Whereas aged donors had fewer naive CD4+ cells, long-lived donors had more of them and higher diversity. It was held that the diversity estimates obtained from one million T cells were underestimates. The percentage of naive T cells correlated strongly with TCR beta diversity.

This clonotype is a singleton in its sample. What it recognizes is unknown. These data were also reused for a study on T cells of mothers and their children. This second study says: Related and unrelated pairs show TCR recombination output that thymic selection shapes similarly.

The chain is built from TRBV20-1 and TRBJ2-5; D not resolved. The sample was blood. This sequence originates from a boy aged 2-15 years in good health. CDR3 in amino acids: CSARDRPTQETQYF. Written as DNA, the CDR3 is TGCAGTGCTAGAGATAGACCGACCCAAGAGACCCAGTACTTC.